The 24 T cell receptor beta chains below all came from one sample that was sequenced in a study of blood T cell repertoires in COVID-19. Profiling relied on immunoSEQ multiplex PCR, and the TCRdb table lists in-frame clones only, not all of them. Altogether about 30,000 clones are present, 70% to 90% being singletons, with the ten largest covering over 7%. Sequenced material: peripheral blood. These receptors were collected from an elderly man with active COVID-19.

This clone was picked up one time. The chain is built from TRBV28 and TRBJ2-3; 9 bases line up with TRBD2. The V gene's germline CDR1 is MDHEN and CDR2 SYDVKM. The CDR3 is made up of 15 amino acids. The V gene end was trimmed by 7 bases and the J gene end by 7 bases; junction bases not matched to a gene: 12. CDR3 protein: CASKISRGGWNTQYF. In DNA, the CDR3 is TGTGCCAGCAAAATTTCGCGGGGGGGGTGGAATACGCAGTATTTT.

This clone was found once. The CDR3 sequence: CATSDPDSSSYNEQFF. CDR3 bases: TGTGCCACCAGTGATCCGGACAGCTCCTCTTACAATGAGCAGTTCTTC. V gene TRBV24-1 combines with J gene TRBJ2-1, with D perhaps matching TRBD1 (6 bases). From germline, CDR1 is KGHDR and CDR2 SFDVKD. The CDR3 loop spans 16 amino acids. Trimming stripped 3 bases from V and 4 bases from J, with 15 bases between.

J is TRBJ1-5 and V is TRBV5-6, with TRBD1 identical over 7 bases. The J segment lost 4 bases and the V segment lost 3 bases, leaving 10 bases of the junction unmatched. Germline CDR1 reads SGHDT; CDR2 reads YYEEEE. This CDR3 is 16 amino acids long. The chain's CDR3 is CASSSYPDRDNQPQHF. CDR3 sequence (DNA): TGTGCCAGCAGCTCCTACCCTGACAGGGATAATCAGCCCCAGCATTTT.

The rearrangement uses TRBV30 and TRBJ2-3; D may be TRBD2 (6 bases). Germline values: CDR1 GTSNPN, CDR2 SVGIG (reference sequence). CDR3 size: 14 residues. V was clipped by 0 bases and J by 4 bases, with 11 bases between them. CDR3 DNA sequence: TGTGCCTGGAGTGTCGGAGGGCGGGCAGATACGCAGTATTTT. Its translation: CAWSVGGRADTQYF.

This rearrangement joins TRBV7-2 to TRBJ1-4; 8 bases match TRBD1. Germline values: CDR1 SGHTA, CDR2 FQGNSA. The CDR3 spans 14 residues. V was pared by 6 bases and J by 5 bases, with 5 bases of the junction left unmatched. CDR3 sequence (DNA): TGTGCCAGCAGTGGACAGGGCGGGAATGAAAAACTGTTTTTT. Protein product: CASSGQGGNEKLFF.

The chain couples TRBV4-3 to TRBJ1-5; 7 bases align to TRBD1. The germline V gene has CDR1 LGHNA and CDR2 YSLEER. The CDR3 covers 15 residues. J gave up 6 bases and V 0 bases, and 5 bases lay outside the gene matches. CDR3: CASSQDEGAGQPQHF. The CDR3 DNA sequence: TGCGCCAGCAGCCAAGACGAGGGGGCGGGTCAGCCCCAGCATTTT.

CDR3 sequence: CASSGLAGYTDTQYF. The CDR3 DNA follows: TGTGCCAGCAGCGGACTAGCGGGGTACACAGATACGCAGTATTTT. The gene calls are TRBV7-8 and TRBJ2-3, with 12 bases aligning to TRBD2. The CDR3 extends over 15 amino acids. The J segment lost 2 bases and the V segment lost 5 bases, leaving 2 bases of the junction unmatched. Germline V lookup: CDR1 SGHVS, CDR2 FQNEAQ.

The genes are TRBV6-5 and TRBJ2-1; 10 nucleotides align to TRBD2. This CDR3 has 15 residues. In germline, CDR1 is MNHEY, CDR2 SVGAGI. V lost 2 bases, J lost 5 bases, and 3 bases stayed unmatched. CDR3: CASSYVAGGNNEQFF. CDR3 coding DNA: TGTGCCAGCAGTTACGTAGCGGGGGGTAACAATGAGCAGTTCTTC.

The rearrangement links TRBV7-2 to TRBJ2-5, with TRBD2 identical over 9 bases. Germline lookup yields CDR1 SGHTA and CDR2 FQGNSA. The CDR3 is 15 residues long. Germline trimming cut 1 base from V and 4 bases from J; bases unmatched to any gene: 4. The CDR3 sequence: CASSLGGGVRETQYF. CDR3 coding DNA: TGTGCCAGCAGCTTAGGCGGGGGGGTAAGAGAGACCCAGTACTTC.

The chain is built from TRBV3-1 (or the pseudogene TRBV3-2) and TRBJ2-3, with 14 bases fitting TRBD2. CDR1 is LGHDT and CDR2 is YNNKEL in the germline V gene (reference sequence). V shed 4 bases and J 1 base; nucleotides not matched to a gene: 16. This CDR3 is 21 amino acids long. The CDR3 here is CASSRTSGTSGGGMGTDTQYF. In DNA form, the CDR3 reads TGTGCCAGCAGCCGGACTTCCGGGACTAGCGGGGGCGGGATGGGCACAGATACGCAGTATTTT.

This chain uses TRBV5-5 with TRBJ1-2; 9 bases match TRBD1. The CDR3 runs 15 residues. Looked up from germline, CDR1 is SGHKS and CDR2 is YYEKEE (reference sequence). Trimming at V came to 2 bases and at J to 8 bases, leaving 10 bases not matched to a gene. Here the CDR3 reads CASSFYVDRGRGYTF. The CDR3 DNA follows: TGTGCCAGCAGCTTCTACGTGGACAGGGGAAGGGGCTACACCTTC.

The genes are TRBV27 and TRBJ2-3; 7 bases are a match to TRBD2. CDR3 length: 14 residues. Losses at the gene ends were 8 bases for V and 5 bases for J; bases not matched to a gene: 10. Germline V CDR1 and CDR2: MNHEY, SMNVEV (reference sequence). CDR3 region: CASGGAGEVDTQYF. The CDR3 DNA sequence: TGTGCCAGCGGTGGGGCGGGGGAGGTAGATACGCAGTATTTT.

The rearrangement links TRBV7-6 to TRBJ1-2; D may be TRBD1 (5 bases). CDR3 size: 13 residues. The V gene's germline CDR1 is SGHVS and CDR2 FNYEAQ. The V end was cut by 0 bases, the J end by 6 bases, with 8 bases between. The CDR3 nucleotides are TGTGCCAGCAGCTTAGCCCCGGGGGATGGCTACACCTTC. Its translation: CASSLAPGDGYTF.

This chain connects TRBV14 to TRBJ2-5; 11 positions agree with TRBD1. J lost 5 bases, V lost 6 bases, and 11 bases had no gene match. CDR1 and CDR2 (germline): SGHDN, FVKESK. This CDR3 is built from 16 residues. CDR3 nucleotides: TGTGCCAGCAGTCCGTTCGGACAGGGGGCGTCGGAGACCCAGTACTTC. This sequence encodes CASSPFGQGASETQYF.

This chain uses TRBV7-2 with TRBJ2-5; possible D gene TRBD2, 7 bases. This CDR3 has 15 residues. The V gene's germline CDR1 is SGHTA and CDR2 FQGNSA. V was pared by 5 bases and J by 5 bases, with 18 bases between. The CDR3 loop reads CASSPRGSGVETQYF. CDR3 coding DNA: TGTGCCAGCAGCCCCAGGGGCAGCGGGGTTGAGACCCAGTACTTC.

The table lists this clone with a few counts. The V gene is TRBV11-2, the J gene TRBJ2-2, with 7 bases that match TRBD1. J lost 3 bases, V lost 5 bases, and 3 bases had no gene match. Looked up from germline, CDR1 is SGHAT and CDR2 is FQNNGV. The CDR3 is made up of 14 amino acids. The CDR3 region is CASSRTGDTGELFF. DNA of the CDR3: TGTGCCAGCAGCCGAACAGGGGACACCGGGGAGCTGTTTTTT.

The chain couples TRBV18 to TRBJ2-2; D gene unclear. The V gene lost 6 bases and the J gene lost 0 bases, with 5 bases spanning the gap. The CDR3 contains 13 residues. Germline CDR1 reads KGHSH; CDR2 reads LQKENI. The CDR3 nucleotides are TGTGCCAGCTCCCTTACGAACACCGGGGAGCTGTTTTTT. Protein: CASSLTNTGELFF.

The chain is built from TRBV7-3 and TRBJ2-3, with 11 bases matching TRBD2. With V trimmed by 5 bases and J by 6 bases, 13 bases remained unmatched. CDR1 is SGHTA, CDR2 FQGTGA, per germline. This CDR3 is 17 amino acids long. The CDR3 region is CASSQTPLAGGKDTQYF. CDR3 nucleotides: TGTGCCAGCAGCCAGACCCCCCTAGCGGGGGGAAAGGATACGCAGTATTTT.

The chain links TRBV2 to TRBJ1-5, with unresolved D. V lost 3 bases and J lost 4, with 10 bases in between. CDR3 length equals 14 residues. Germline CDR1 is SNHLY and CDR2 is FYNNEI. CDR3 coding DNA: TGTGCCAGCAGTGACAATAACTTAAATCAGCCCCAGCATTTT. It translates to CASSDNNLNQPQHF.

This clone was observed a handful of times. The chain links TRBV4-2 to TRBJ2-7; a weak D match, TRBD1 (5 bases). Germline CDR1 and CDR2: LGHNA and YNFKEQ. V was trimmed by 2 bases and J by 4 bases, leaving 6 bases between them. This CDR3 comprises 12 residues. CDR3 sequence: CASSQQGYEQYF. The CDR3, as DNA: TGTGCCAGCAGCCAACAGGGTTACGAGCAGTACTTC.

This sequence joins TRBV7-9 and TRBJ2-5, with 12 bases matching TRBD2. Germline CDR1 and CDR2: SEHNR and FQNEAQ (reference sequence). The V and J ends lost 0 bases and 4 bases, in that order; junction bases with no gene match: 6. The CDR3 sequence is 17 residues long. CDR3 bases: TGTGCCAGCAGCTTAGCCCGGCTAGCGGGGGGGCCAGAGACCCAGTACTTC. Amino acid sequence: CASSLARLAGGPETQYF.

This sequence joins TRBV6-6 and TRBJ2-3, with D unclear. This CDR3 is 15 amino acids long. Trimming removed 5 bases from V and 4 bases from J, with 16 bases in between. Germline assignment: CDR1 MNHNY and CDR2 SVGAGI (reference sequence). CDR3 region: CASSRGSISSDTQYF. The CDR3 nucleotides read TGTGCCAGCAGTCGCGGCAGTATTAGCTCAGATACGCAGTATTTT.

The gene calls are TRBV5-4 and TRBJ2-7; no reliable D call. Trimming took off 2 bases at V and 6 bases at J, with 12 bases between the two ends. The CDR3 is made up of 13 amino acids. Germline CDR1 is SGHNT and CDR2 is YYREEE (reference sequence). The chain's CDR3 is CASSLNPLGEQYF. CDR3 sequence (DNA): TGTGCCAGCAGCTTAAATCCACTCGGCGAGCAGTACTTC. The full variable domain, with the rest looked up from reference TRBV5-4 and TRBJ2-7, is ETGVTQSPTHLIKTRGQQVTLRCSSQSGHNTVSWYQQALGQGPQFIFQYYREEENGRGNFPPRFSGLQFPNYSSELNVNALELDDSALYLCASSLNPLGEQYFGPGTRLTVT.

This chain connects TRBV7-3 to TRBJ1-1; 7 bases agree with TRBD1. The J segment lost 1 base and the V segment lost 5 bases, leaving 1 base of the junction unmatched. The V gene's germline CDR1 is SGHTA and CDR2 FQGTGA. The CDR3 spans 13 residues. The chain's CDR3 is CASSRDRNTEAFF. In nucleotides, the CDR3 is TGTGCCAGCAGCCGGGACAGGAACACTGAAGCTTTCTTT.